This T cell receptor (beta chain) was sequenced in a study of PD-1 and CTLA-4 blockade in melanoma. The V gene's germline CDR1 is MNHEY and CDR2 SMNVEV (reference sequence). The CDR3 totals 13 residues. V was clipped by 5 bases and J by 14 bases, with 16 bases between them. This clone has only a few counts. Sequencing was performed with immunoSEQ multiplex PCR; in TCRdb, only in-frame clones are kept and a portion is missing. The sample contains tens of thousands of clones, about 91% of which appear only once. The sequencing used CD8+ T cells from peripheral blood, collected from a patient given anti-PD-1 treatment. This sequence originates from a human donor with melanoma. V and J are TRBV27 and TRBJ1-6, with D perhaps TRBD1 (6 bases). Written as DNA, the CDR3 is TGTGCCAGCAGTACCACGGACAGAGTCTCCCTCCACTTT. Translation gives CASSTTDRVSLHF.